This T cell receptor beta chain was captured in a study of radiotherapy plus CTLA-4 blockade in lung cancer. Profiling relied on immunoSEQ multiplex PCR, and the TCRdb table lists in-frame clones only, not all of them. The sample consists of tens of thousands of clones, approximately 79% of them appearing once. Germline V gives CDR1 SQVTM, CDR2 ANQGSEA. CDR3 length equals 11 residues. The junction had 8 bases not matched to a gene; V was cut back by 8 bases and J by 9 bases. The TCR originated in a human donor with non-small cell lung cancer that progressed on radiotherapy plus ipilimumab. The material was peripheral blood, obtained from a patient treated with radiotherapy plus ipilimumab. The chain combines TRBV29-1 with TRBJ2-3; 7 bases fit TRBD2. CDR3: CSPGEGGTQYF. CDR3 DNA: TGCAGCCCTGGGGAGGGAGGCACGCAGTATTTT.